Detailed here is one TCR beta chain. Its cognate antigen has yet to be identified. Qualities for individual bases were not recorded, and no much larger clone is one base off. The data were obtained in a study of blood T cell repertoires in COVID-19 (dated by TCRdb to 2020 to 2022). General notes on the study: Collaborator samples came from the United States, Italy and Spain and covered acute and convalescent phases of COVID-19. The material from the prospective study consisted of cDNA or gDNA derived from T cells, B-cell-depleted T cells, or PBMCs. The dataset comprised deeply sampled blood TCRbeta repertoires from subjects exposed to, actively infected with, or recovered from COVID-19. A freely available public database, intended as a resource for researchers studying the immune response to SARS-CoV-2, is where the repertoires were released. Samples came from the ongoing ImmuneRACE study (first 160 participants) plus 1,254 subjects from 6 global collaborators. Nearly every sample came with metadata listing a de-identified subject ID, COVID-19 status, age in years and sex. Where HLA class I and class II types were available, the types were taken from metadata supplied by the sample provider, not from assay-based typing. Beyond this particular receptor, the publication reports: Clinical and demographic metadata were provided uncurated, with the amount varying by source and participant.

Each collaborating institution followed its own protocols to collect whole blood in K2EDTA tubes. For TCRbeta analysis, collaborator samples were shipped as frozen whole blood, as isolated PBMCs, or as DNA extracted from either sample type. The CDR3 spans 16 residues, from the cysteine through the phenylalanine. Only the CDR3 portion is preserved as DNA: 48 bases, with reading frame beginning at the first base. V sheds 6 bases and J sheds 7 bases, leaving 21 bases between their ends. The germline V gene yields MDHEN for CDR1 and SYDVKM for CDR2. The immunoSEQ Assay, a bias-controlled multiplex PCR, was used to amplify TCRbeta CDR3 regions from genomic DNA. Turning to the authors' computational methods: The number of nucleated cells in each sample was estimated from the amplification of reference gene primers within the assay. Sequence reads were collapsed and filtered to measure the absolute abundance of every unique TCRbeta CDR3 rearrangement. For each sample, productive Simpson clonality was calculated by taking the square root of Simpson's diversity index across productive rearrangements. In its TCRdb copy, this immuneACCESS table keeps in-frame sequences only and misses some clones. Where compared with another copy, unresolved V genes explain less than half of these, and the others have no known cause. The V and J calls and clone size are taken from that table; D and trimming were inferred from the DNA. A total of over 100,000 clones appear in this sample, roughly 84% of them only once. Under 7% of the sample belongs to the ten largest clones.

This sequence was found in a woman between 50 and 59 years old with acute or convalescent COVID-19. Sequencing was performed on peripheral blood. The chain was built from TRBV28 and TRBJ1-4; the best D guess is TRBD1, with 6 bases matching. The DNA reads TGTGCCAGCAGCCACTCCAGTGGGGGGGCTCGTGAAAAACTGTTTTTT. This translates into CASSHSSGGAREKLFF.